The 15 T cell receptor beta chains in this list originate from one sample, sequenced in a study of T-cell reconstitution after alpha-beta-depleted transplantation in children (dated by TCRdb to about 2016). Library prep was done by PCR. The run used an Illumina HiSeq 2500. TCR libraries were prepared with molecular barcoding, using unique molecular identifiers to normalize TCRbeta repertoire quantification. Using fastp at Q25 and MiXCR, TCRdb reprocessed the public reads and kept productive beta chains. When rows share a CDR3 protein, they turn into one entry using the most common DNA and genes. Counted in this sample were some 200,000 distinct CDR3 sequences; about 7% of them appeared once. The ten biggest clones cover 5.5% of the sample. The treatment or condition label corresponds to: allogeneic hematopoietic cell transplantation with graft depleted of TCRalphabeta T cells and CD19 B cells. Source: PBMCs, taken before TCRalphabeta/CD19-depleted stem cell transplant. The receptors originated from a boy under 10 years old with acute lymphoblastic leukemia, due to receive a stem cell transplant.

This clonotype was seen at least ten times. V and J are TRBV5-1 and TRBJ2-2, with D maybe TRBD1 (5 bases). The CDR3 totals 15 residues. V was clipped by 1 base and J by 0 bases, with 7 bases between them. Germline CDR1 and CDR2: SGHRS and YFSETQ. CDR3 sequence reads: CASSLQGTNTGELFF. The CDR3 nucleotides read TGCGCCAGCAGCTTGCAGGGAACGAACACCGGGGAGCTGTTTTTT.

This clonotype was seen only a few times. One end of the junction does not line up with germline, which may come from a read error. The V gene is TRBV20-1, the J gene TRBJ1-1; a possible D gene is TRBD1 (6 bases). The CDR3 runs to 14 residues. Germline loops: CDR1 DFQATT, CDR2 SNEGSKA (reference sequence). As DNA, the CDR3 is TGCAGTGCTCCTGGGCAGGGGTGGAACATTGAAGCTTTCTTT. This translates into CSAPGQGWNIEAFF.

This clonotype was detected many times. The chain has TRBV18 and TRBJ2-1; 7 nucleotides line up with TRBD1. Germline trimming cut 5 bases from V and 6 bases from J; bases unmatched to any gene: 4. The CDR3 runs 13 residues. Germline CDR1 is KGHSH and CDR2 is LQKENI. DNA for the CDR3: TGTGCCAGCTCAACGACAGGGTTCAATGAGCAGTTCTTC. This gives the protein CASSTTGFNEQFF. The variable domain in full, with the rest retrieved from reference TRBV18 and TRBJ2-1, is NAGVMQNPRHLVRRRGQEARLRCSPMKGHSHVYWYRQLPEEGLKFMVYLQKENIIDESGMPKERFSAEFPKEGPSILRIQQVVRGDSAAYFCASSTTGFNEQFFGPGTRLTVL.

A few counts support this clonotype. J is TRBJ2-3 and V is TRBV10-3; 10 bases fit TRBD2. The ends lost 2 bases at V and 2 bases at J; junction bases unmatched: 10. Germline V lookup: CDR1 ENHRY, CDR2 SYGVKD. The CDR3 is 18 amino acids. The CDR3 protein is CAISEIRQLAGPTDTQYF. In DNA form, the CDR3 reads TGTGCCATCAGTGAGATTCGCCAACTAGCGGGACCCACAGATACGCAGTATTTT.

The chain is built from TRBV28 and TRBJ1-2; TRBD1 agrees at 9 bases. Per germline, CDR1 MDHEN and CDR2 SYDVKM. V was clipped by 6 bases and J by 6 bases; unmatched bases: 2. The CDR3 is made up of 12 amino acids. CDR3 nucleotide sequence: TGTGCCAGCAGACAGGGGGCAAATGGCTACACCTTC. Encoded protein: CASRQGANGYTF.

This clonotype was detected ten times or more. The chain uses TRBV25-1 and TRBJ2-5; 9 nucleotides align to TRBD1. In germline, CDR1 is MGHDK, CDR2 SYGVNS. J was trimmed by 5 bases and V by 4 bases; bases with no gene match: 14. The CDR3 runs to 17 residues. The CDR3 loop reads CASSGGQGWSSEETQYF. The CDR3, as DNA: TGTGCCAGCAGTGGGGGACAGGGCTGGAGTAGCGAGGAGACCCAGTACTTC.

The sample holds many counts of this clonotype. The chain employs TRBV6-1 and TRBJ1-5, with a tentative D call TRBD1 (5 bases). Trimming stripped 4 bases from V and 11 bases from J, with 12 bases between. There are 12 residues in the CDR3. Per germline, CDR1 MNHNS and CDR2 SASEGT. The CDR3 loop is CASSAKGRTQHF. The CDR3 DNA reads as TGTGCCAGCAGTGCCAAGGGGAGAACCCAGCATTTT.

The CDR3 region is CASSPPSRRETQYF. The CDR3 DNA sequence: TGTGCCAGCTCACCACCATCGCGGCGGGAGACCCAGTACTTC. The chain carries TRBV18 and TRBJ2-5; D is unresolved. Germline-derived CDR1 and CDR2 are KGHSH and LQKENI. The CDR3 totals 14 residues. Trimming removed 0 bases at V and 5 bases at J, with 10 bases between.

This clonotype occurred many times. The CDR3 sequence is CASRGGGYNEQFF. The CDR3 DNA reads TGTGCCAGCAGGGGCGGGGGCTACAATGAGCAGTTCTTC. The chain is built from TRBV28 and TRBJ2-1, with TRBD2 identical over 7 bases. The germline CDR1 and CDR2 sequences are MDHEN and SYDVKM. V lost 6 bases and J lost 3; bases outside the gene matches: 2. This CDR3 contains 13 residues. The variable domain in full, completed from reference TRBV28 and TRBJ2-1, reads DVKVTQSSRYLVKRTGEKVFLECVQDMDHENMFWYRQDPGLGLRLIYFSYDVKMKEKGDIPEGYSVSREKKERFSLILESASTNQTSMYLCASRGGGYNEQFFGPGTRLTVL.

A few counts support this clonotype. This sequence joins TRBV7-8 and TRBJ2-7; D is undetermined. The CDR3 has 12 residues. The V end was cut by 3 bases, the J end by 6 bases, with 9 bases between. From germline, CDR1 is SGHVS and CDR2 FQNEAQ. Here the CDR3 reads CASSFYAVEQYF. The CDR3 DNA reads TGTGCCAGCAGCTTCTACGCCGTCGAGCAGTACTTC.

This chain's CDR3 is CASSQEIGGGLGMNTEAFF. Here the CDR3 DNA reads TGCGCCAGCAGCCAAGAAATAGGAGGAGGGCTCGGGATGAACACTGAAGCTTTCTTT. The V and J genes are TRBV4-3 and TRBJ1-1, with no clear D. Germline loops: CDR1 LGHNA, CDR2 YSLEER. The CDR3 spans 19 residues. Deletions cut 0 bases from V and 0 bases from J, with 20 bases between.

This clonotype was seen repeatedly, ten times or more. The J gene is TRBJ2-5, the V gene TRBV4-3, with 14 bases aligning to TRBD2. The V gene end was trimmed by 1 base and the J gene end by 2 bases; junction bases not matched to a gene: 0. Germline CDR1 and CDR2: LGHNA and YSLEER. This CDR3 comprises 16 residues. CDR3 in amino acids: CASSQGLAGGQETQYF. CDR3 sequence (DNA): TGCGCCAGCAGCCAAGGACTAGCGGGGGGGCAAGAGACCCAGTACTTC.

Ten or more counts support this clonotype. The chain joins TRBV18 to TRBJ2-7; 9 positions agree with TRBD1. CDR1 and CDR2 (germline): KGHSH, LQKENI. V lost 5 bases and J lost 3; bases outside the gene matches: 5. CDR3 size: 14 residues. CDR3 amino acids: CASSKGQGSYEQYF. In DNA, the CDR3 is TGTGCCAGCTCAAAGGGACAGGGCAGCTACGAGCAGTACTTC.

This clonotype occurred many times. V usage is TRBV20-1 and J usage is TRBJ2-6, with D possibly being TRBD2 (5 bases). Trimming removed 3 bases from V and 0 bases from J, with 15 bases in between. CDR1 is DFQATT and CDR2 is SNEGSKA in the germline V gene (reference sequence). The CDR3 loop spans 17 amino acids. This chain's CDR3 is CSARYRGLNSGANVLTF. DNA for the CDR3: TGCAGTGCTAGGTACCGAGGACTCAACTCTGGGGCCAACGTCCTGACTTTC.

This clonotype was seen ten or more times. The V call is TRBV12-3 or TRBV12-4, the J call TRBJ2-7; the D is unclear. The CDR3 has 12 amino acids. V was pared by 4 bases and J by 6 bases, with 10 bases between. This CDR3 reads CASSSRALEQYF. CDR3 in DNA: TGTGCCAGCAGTTCCCGGGCCCTCGAGCAGTACTTC.